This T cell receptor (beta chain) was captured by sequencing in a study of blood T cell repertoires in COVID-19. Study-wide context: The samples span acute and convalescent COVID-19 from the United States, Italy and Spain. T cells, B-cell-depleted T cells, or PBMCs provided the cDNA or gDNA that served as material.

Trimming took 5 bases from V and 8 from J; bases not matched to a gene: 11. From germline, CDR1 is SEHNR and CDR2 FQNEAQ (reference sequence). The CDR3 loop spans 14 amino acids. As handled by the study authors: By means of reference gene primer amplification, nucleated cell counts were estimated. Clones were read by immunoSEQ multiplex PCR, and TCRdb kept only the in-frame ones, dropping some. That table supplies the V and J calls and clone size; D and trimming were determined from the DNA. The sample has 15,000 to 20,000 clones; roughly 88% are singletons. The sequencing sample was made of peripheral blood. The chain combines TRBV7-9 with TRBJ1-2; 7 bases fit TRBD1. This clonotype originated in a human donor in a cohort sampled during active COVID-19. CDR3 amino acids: CASSGAPKQGGYTF. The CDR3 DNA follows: TGTGCCAGCAGCGGGGCCCCGAAACAGGGGGGCTACACCTTC.